These 24 T cell receptor beta chains share one sample of origin, sequenced in a study of metastatic and nonmetastatic thyroid tumors. MiXCR reprocessed the PCR reads for TCRdb. The sample consists of around 30,000 clones, roughly 10% of them appearing once. Before thyroid surgery, none of the patients had received any treatment. Sequencing was performed on blood. These receptor sequences come from a female donor with papillary thyroid cancer or a benign thyroid nodule (not recorded which). Some clones in this sample may be carry-over from other donors' samples.

This clone has at least ten counts. The CDR3 loop is CASRHRDNYGYTF. The CDR3 coding sequence is TGTGCCAGCAGACACAGGGATAACTATGGCTACACCTTC. J is TRBJ1-2 and V is TRBV3-1, with D maybe TRBD1 (6 bases). The CDR3 is 13 amino acids. CDR1 and CDR2 from the germline V gene are LGHDT and YNNKEL (reference sequence). Between the trimmed V and J ends, which lost 6 bases and 1 base, there was a span of 9 bases.

Ten or more counts support this clone. The V gene is TRBV7-2, the J gene TRBJ1-5, with D tentatively TRBD1 (6 bases). The V and J ends lost 1 base and 7 bases respectively, with 14 bases between them. The CDR3 is 15 amino acids. Germline assignment: CDR1 SGHTA and CDR2 FQGNSA. CDR3 sequence reads: CASSLEWGAGQPQHF. CDR3 nucleotide sequence: TGTGCCAGCAGCTTAGAGTGGGGGGCAGGCCAGCCCCAGCATTTT. Combining the CDR3 with reference TRBV7-2 and TRBJ1-5 gives the whole variable domain GAGVSQSPSNKVTEKGKDVELRCDPISGHTALYWYRQSLGQGLEFLIYFQGNSAPDKSGLPSDRFSAERTGGSVSTLTIQRTQQEDSAVYLCASSLEWGAGQPQHFGDGTRLSIL.

This clone showed up many times. The rearrangement links TRBV6-5 to TRBJ1-1; 7 bases are a match to TRBD1. The CDR3 is made up of 13 amino acids. Germline loops: CDR1 MNHEY, CDR2 SVGAGI. J was trimmed by 8 bases and V by 2 bases; bases with no gene match: 5. This CDR3 is CASSYGSGQEAFF. As DNA, the CDR3 is TGTGCCAGCAGTTACGGATCGGGACAGGAAGCTTTCTTT.

The table lists this clone with a few counts. Germline is not matched at one junction end, which may reflect a read error. The chain is built from TRBV11-2 and TRBJ1-6; no reliable D call. Germline V gene data show CDR1 as SGHAT and CDR2 as FQNNGV. The CDR3 sequence is 14 residues long. The CDR3 sequence: CANSLGLWDSPPHF. CDR3 DNA sequence: TGTGCCAACAGCCTAGGACTGTGGGATTCACCCCCCCACTTT.

The chain joins TRBV11-2 to TRBJ1-6; 11 bases fit TRBD1. Germline V gives CDR1 SGHAT, CDR2 FQNNGV. The CDR3 has 16 residues. V trimming: 3 bases; J trimming: 13 bases; junction bases outside the gene matches: 11. DNA of the CDR3: TGTGCCAGCAGCTTGTCCCCGGGACAGGGGGACAAGCCCCTCCACTTT. It is translated as CASSLSPGQGDKPLHF. Complete variable domain (other parts from reference TRBV11-2 and TRBJ1-6): EAGVAQSPRYKIIEKRQSVAFWCNPISGHATLYWYQQILGQGPKLLIQFQNNGVVDDSQLPKDRFSAERLKGVDSTLKIQPAKLEDSAVYLCASSLSPGQGDKPLHFGNGTRLTVT.

In this sample, this clone turned up many times. The chain employs TRBV15 and TRBJ1-1; D gene unclear. The germline V and J ends were trimmed by 2 bases and 4 bases, with 26 bases remaining between them. The germline gives CDR1 LNHNV, CDR2 YYDKDF (reference sequence). The length of the CDR3 is 19 residues. DNA for the CDR3: TGTGCCACCAGCAGATCGATTGCCCGACACCCAAACCGAGGCACTGAAGCTTTCTTT. Translation gives CATSRSIARHPNRGTEAFF.

This clone was detected ten times or more. The V and J genes are TRBV20-1 and TRBJ2-3; 10 nucleotides agree with TRBD2. Germline CDR1 is DFQATT and CDR2 is SNEGSKA (reference sequence). J lost 4 bases, V lost 0 bases, and 7 bases had no gene match. The CDR3 loop spans 16 amino acids. For the CDR3, the DNA is TGCAGTGCTAGAGATCGGCTAGCGGGAGACTCAGATACGCAGTATTTT. It specifies CSARDRLAGDSDTQYF.

This clone was seen at least ten times. This chain uses TRBV18 with TRBJ1-6; 7 nucleotides agree with TRBD1. Germline V gene lookup returns CDR1 KGHSH and CDR2 LQKENI. The CDR3 runs 18 residues. After removal of 2 bases from V and 0 bases from J, the junction contained 7 bases not matched to a gene. CDR3 sequence: CASSPKGQMSSYNSPLHF. CDR3 in DNA: TGTGCCAGCTCACCAAAGGGACAGATGAGCTCCTATAATTCACCCCTCCACTTT.

In the case of this clone: This may come from a read error, since a much larger clone is one base off. The sample has other DNA sequences that encode this CDR3 too. The rearrangement links TRBV7-9 to TRBJ2-5; D is perhaps TRBD1 (6 bases). The CDR3 consists of 15 residues. The germline gives CDR1 SEHNR, CDR2 FQNEAQ (reference sequence). This CDR3 reads CASSSRRDNQETQYF. The CDR3 coding sequence is TGTGCCAGTAGCTCGCGCCGGGACAACCAAGAGACCCAGTACTTC.

This clone has at least ten counts. The chain couples TRBV4-3 to TRBJ2-6, with 10 bases lining up with TRBD1. The CDR3 has 18 residues. V was pared by 2 bases and J by 2 bases, with 6 bases of the junction left unmatched. Per the germline V gene, CDR1 is LGHNA and CDR2 is YSLEER. Here the CDR3 reads CASSQMGQGIAGANVLTF. The CDR3 DNA reads as TGCGCCAGCAGCCAAATGGGACAGGGGATCGCTGGGGCCAACGTCCTGACTTTC.

There are a few counts of this clone. The V gene is TRBV6-5, the J gene TRBJ2-2; unclear D gene. The CDR3 consists of 15 residues. CDR1 is MNHEY and CDR2 is SVGAGI in the germline V gene. V shed 7 bases and J shed 2 bases, with 14 bases lying between them. The CDR3 reads CASIPRGSNTGELFF. CDR3 nucleotides: TGTGCCAGCATTCCTAGAGGCAGCAACACCGGGGAGCTGTTTTTT.

This clone showed up just a few times. J is TRBJ1-5 and V is TRBV6-1; weak D call: TRBD1 (6 bases). The CDR3 has 13 residues. V was shortened by 5 bases and J by 6 bases, with 11 bases between the two germline ends. Germline loops: CDR1 MNHNS, CDR2 SASEGT. CDR3 residues: CASSSGGGQPQHF. CDR3 DNA: TGTGCCAGCAGTTCGGGGGGCGGTCAGCCCCAGCATTTT.

This clone was detected ten times or more. V usage is TRBV15 and J usage is TRBJ1-6, with D uncertain. The CDR3 length is 14 residues. The ends were cut back, 1 base at V and 5 bases at J, with 6 bases in the middle. The V gene's germline CDR1 is LNHNV and CDR2 YYDKDF (reference sequence). CDR3 in DNA: TGTGCCACCAGCAGAGTCGGAGATAATTCACCCCTCCACTTT. Its translation is CATSRVGDNSPLHF.

This clone was seen a handful of times. Within the sample, other DNA sequences also encode this same CDR3. V usage is TRBV6-1 and J usage is TRBJ1-6; possibly TRBD1 for D (5 bases). Germline V CDR1 and CDR2: MNHNS, SASEGT. The V end was cut by 4 bases, the J end by 4 bases, with 8 bases between. The CDR3 runs to 14 residues. The CDR3 DNA reads TGTGCCAGCAGTGCGGGACCTTATAATTCACCCCTCCACTTT. Translating gives CASSAGPYNSPLHF.

This clone was seen ten or more times. This chain connects TRBV28 to TRBJ2-5, with TRBD2 as a possible D gene (5 bases). Trimming took off 5 bases at V and 9 bases at J, with 13 bases between the two ends. This CDR3 spans 12 amino acids. Germline V gene sequence: CDR1 MDHEN, CDR2 SYDVKM. The CDR3 nucleotides read TGTGCCAGCAGTAGCCGCTCCGGGGCCCAGTACTTC. It encodes CASSSRSGAQYF.

This clone showed up many times. The J gene is TRBJ2-5, the V gene TRBV4-3, with D unclear. The germline V and J ends were trimmed by 0 bases and 5 bases, with 7 bases remaining between them. CDR1 is LGHNA, CDR2 YSLEER, per germline. The CDR3 consists of 13 residues. The CDR3 region is CASSQEPYETQYF. CDR3 in DNA: TGCGCCAGCAGCCAAGAACCGTACGAGACCCAGTACTTC.

Many counts were recorded for this clone. The rearrangement joins TRBV6-1 to TRBJ2-7, with TRBD1 as a possible D gene (6 bases). CDR1 and CDR2 from the germline V gene are MNHNS and SASEGT. The ends were cut back, 6 bases at V and 4 bases at J, with 13 bases in the middle. The CDR3 is 13 residues long. The CDR3 loop reads CASRKTGAYEQYF. The CDR3 DNA sequence: TGTGCCAGCAGGAAGACAGGAGCATACGAGCAGTACTTC.

There are a few counts of this clone. The V gene is TRBV6-5, the J gene TRBJ2-1; TRBD2 aligns across 9 bases. CDR1 is MNHEY and CDR2 is SVGAGI in the germline V gene. After removal of 0 bases from V and 9 bases from J, the junction contained 15 bases not matched to a gene. This CDR3 is 18 amino acids long. This chain's CDR3 is CASSYSILAGRSMCEQFF. CDR3 in DNA: TGTGCCAGCAGTTACTCAATCCTAGCGGGAAGGAGTATGTGTGAGCAGTTCTTC.

Ten or more counts support this clone. The chain recombines TRBV7-9 with TRBJ1-4, with 9 bases fitting TRBD1. The CDR3 covers 15 residues. V shed 4 bases, J shed 7 bases, and the junction held 7 bases outside the gene matches. Germline CDR1 SEHNR, CDR2 FQNEAQ (reference sequence). The CDR3 sequence is CASSSPGQGVEKLFF. CDR3 DNA: TGTGCCAGCAGCTCACCGGGACAGGGCGTTGAAAAACTGTTTTTT.

This clone was counted between two and nine times. Since a much larger clone is just one base distant, this may be a read error. The V call is TRBV7-9, the J call TRBJ2-5; 7 bases agree with TRBD1. Germline V gene lookup returns CDR1 SEHNR and CDR2 FQNEAQ (reference sequence). With 1 base clipped from V and 3 bases from J, the junction kept 8 bases outside the gene matches. The CDR3 is 16 amino acids. This CDR3 is CASSLVDKGAKETQYF. In DNA form, the CDR3 reads TGTGCCAGCAGCTTAGTAGACAAGGGGGCGAAAGAGACCCAGTACTTC.

Only a few counts were recorded for this clone. Other DNA sequences from this sample encode an identical CDR3 as well. The CDR3 reads CASSPRGSGANVLTF. The CDR3 nucleotides read TGTGCCAGCAGCCCCAGAGGGTCCGGGGCCAACGTCCTGACTTTC. The chain has TRBV28 and TRBJ2-6, with D possibly being TRBD2 (5 bases). V shed 6 bases and J shed 4 bases, with 13 bases lying between them. This CDR3 spans 15 amino acids. Germline V CDR1 and CDR2: MDHEN, SYDVKM. Looking up the rest from reference TRBV28 and TRBJ2-6 gives the full variable domain: DVKVTQSSRYLVKRTGEKVFLECVQDMDHENMFWYRQDPGLGLRLIYFSYDVKMKEKGDIPEGYSVSREKKERFSLILESASTNQTSMYLCASSPRGSGANVLTFGAGSRLTVL.

This clone has a count of ten or more. V is TRBV24-1 and J is TRBJ2-5, with TRBD2 as a possible D gene (5 bases). The CDR3 spans 13 residues. Germline V gives CDR1 KGHDR, CDR2 SFDVKD. Trimming left V 2 bases short and J 5 bases short, with 8 bases between. The CDR3, as DNA: TGTGCCACCAGTGATTCTGGACTGGAGACCCAGTACTTC. Translated: CATSDSGLETQYF.

This clone was seen many times. J is TRBJ2-3 and V is TRBV2; no firm D call. The CDR3 is made up of 16 amino acids. V was pared by 0 bases and J by 2 bases, with 12 bases between. Looked up from germline, CDR1 is SNHLY and CDR2 is FYNNEI. The CDR3 protein is CASSEAPGPNTDTQYF. CDR3 nucleotide sequence: TGTGCCAGCAGTGAAGCCCCAGGTCCCAACACAGATACGCAGTATTTT.

On this clone itself: One junction end disagrees with the germline gene, perhaps due to a read error. This chain uses TRBV7-8 with TRBJ2-1; no firm D call. Germline V gene data show CDR1 as SGHVS and CDR2 as FQNEAQ. The CDR3 is 13 residues long. DNA of the CDR3: TGTGCCAGCGGCTTCGGTACCCCAAATGAGCAGCTCTTC. This encodes CASGFGTPNEQLF.